A single sample is the source of the 19 T cell receptor beta chains below, sequenced in a study of shared clonotypes between healthy human individuals. Naivety among CD8 cells was defined by CD45RO negativity and positive CCR7 selection, thereby excluding terminally differentiated effector memory CD45RA+ cells. The repertoire was sequenced with immunoSEQ multiplex PCR; TCRdb's copy has only in-frame clones and lacks some. In the table there are millions of clones, about 93% of which are singletons. Material: naive CD8+ T cells from PBMCs. The receptors come from a man aged 18 to 35 in good health. Some clones in this sample may be carry-over from other donors' samples.

The chain carries TRBV16 and TRBJ2-7; weak D call: TRBD1 (6 bases). Germline loops: CDR1 KGHSY, CDR2 FQNENV. The CDR3 is 15 residues long. The V end was cut by 3 bases, the J end by 0 bases, with 12 bases between. The CDR3 nucleotides read TGTGCCAGCAGCCAGGGTCGGGACACCTCCTACGAGCAGTACTTC. Translation gives CASSQGRDTSYEQYF.

In its sample, this clone was seen once. The genes are TRBV9 and TRBJ2-7; 8 positions agree with TRBD1. CDR3 size: 14 residues. Germline loops: CDR1 SGDLS, CDR2 YYNGEE. V lost 2 bases and J lost 6; bases outside the gene matches: 7. The CDR3 DNA reads as TGTGCCAGCAGCGTGGGGACAGGCCCCGGCGAGCAGTACTTC. This encodes CASSVGTGPGEQYF.

This rearrangement joins TRBV19 to TRBJ2-1, with TRBD2 identical over 9 bases. Per the germline V gene, CDR1 is LNHDA and CDR2 is SQIVND (reference sequence). The V segment lost 8 bases and the J segment 9 bases; nucleotides outside the gene matches: 14. The CDR3 runs to 15 residues. The CDR3 here is CASRLSGSHFREQFF. The CDR3 nucleotides read TGTGCCAGTCGACTTAGCGGGAGTCATTTCCGTGAGCAGTTCTTC.

The chain combines TRBV5-1 with TRBJ2-3; 7 bases fit TRBD1. This CDR3 is 16 amino acids long. The V segment lost 3 bases and the J segment 1 base; nucleotides outside the gene matches: 8. Per the germline V gene, CDR1 is SGHRS and CDR2 is YFSETQ. CDR3: CASSSRQGPGTDTQYF. The CDR3 region has the DNA TGCGCCAGCAGCTCGCGACAGGGACCTGGCACAGATACGCAGTATTTT.

A single count supports this clone. CDR3 sequence (DNA): TGTGCCAGCAGCTTACTAGCGGTGAGCACAGATACGCAGTATTTT. It codes for CASSLLAVSTDTQYF. This chain links TRBV7-9 with TRBJ2-3; 7 positions match TRBD2. This CDR3 spans 15 amino acids. V dropped 2 bases and J dropped 0; count of bases not matched to a gene: 2. CDR1 is SEHNR, CDR2 FQNEAQ, per germline (reference sequence).

A note on this clone: Other DNA sequences in the same sample also yield this CDR3. The rearrangement uses TRBV9 and TRBJ1-1, with D tentatively TRBD1 (5 bases). The V gene lost 0 bases and the J gene lost 1 base, with 13 bases spanning the gap. The CDR3 contains 16 residues. CDR1 is SGDLS, CDR2 YYNGEE, per germline. CDR3 bases: TGTGCCAGCAGCGTAGGAAGCCAGGGAGCGAACACTGAAGCTTTCTTT. Its protein product is CASSVGSQGANTEAFF. The whole variable domain, remainder taken from reference TRBV9 and TRBJ1-1, is DSGVTQTPKHLITATGQRVTLRCSPRSGDLSVYWYQQSLDQGLQFLIQYYNGEERAKGNILERFSAQQFPDLHSELNLSSLELGDSALYFCASSVGSQGANTEAFFGQGTRLTVV.

The V call is TRBV7-9, the J call TRBJ2-2, with 7 bases identical to TRBD2. The CDR3 extends over 14 amino acids. Trimming removed 7 bases from V and 4 bases from J; junction bases left unmatched: 6. The germline V gene encodes CDR1 SEHNR and CDR2 FQNEAQ (reference sequence). In DNA, the CDR3 is TGTGCCAGCACCGGGGGGAGTTCCACCGGGGAGCTGTTTTTT. Translated: CASTGGSSTGELFF.

DNA for the CDR3: TGTGCCAGTAGCCAATCAGCACGACGGGGCTACACCTTC. Amino acids: CASSQSARRGYTF. The chain carries TRBV19 and TRBJ1-2; no firm D call. This CDR3 spans 13 amino acids. Germline loops: CDR1 LNHDA, CDR2 SQIVND (reference sequence). Trimming shortened V by 6 bases and J by 8 bases, and 16 bases separated the two germline ends.

The chain employs TRBV11-3 and TRBJ2-2; 7 bases line up with TRBD2. The CDR3 spans 14 residues. Trimming at V came to 8 bases and at J to 3 bases, leaving 6 bases not matched to a gene. From germline, CDR1 is SGHNT and CDR2 YENEEA. CDR3 coding DNA: TGTGCCAGCGGGAGGGCCAGGGACACCGGGGAGCTGTTTTTT. This gives the protein CASGRARDTGELFF.

The rearrangement joins TRBV13 to TRBJ2-3; 9 bases fit TRBD2. Germline loops: CDR1 PRHDT, CDR2 FYEKMQ (reference sequence). The CDR3 spans 22 residues. V shed 0 bases, J shed 7 bases, and the junction held 26 bases outside the gene matches. The CDR3: CASSLGSTASILAGERRNTQYF. The DNA of the CDR3 is TGTGCCAGCAGCTTAGGCTCGACGGCTTCTATTTTAGCGGGAGAAAGGAGGAATACGCAGTATTTT.

J is TRBJ2-3 and V is TRBV7-3; 7 nucleotides match TRBD2. Germline V gives CDR1 SGHTA, CDR2 FQGTGA. V dropped 5 bases and J dropped 2; count of bases not matched to a gene: 13. The CDR3 contains 17 residues. This CDR3 reads CASSHHVAGPSTDTQYF. The CDR3 nucleotides read TGTGCCAGCAGCCACCACGTAGCGGGCCCCTCCACAGATACGCAGTATTTT.

This clone was recorded once. The rearrangement links TRBV7-3 to TRBJ2-3; a weak D match, TRBD2 (7 bases). The CDR3 is 15 amino acids. V dropped 3 bases and J dropped 1 base, with 11 bases sitting between them. Germline CDR1 SGHTA, CDR2 FQGTGA. The CDR3 coding sequence is TGTGCCAGCAGCTTCGGGGGGCGCGGCACAGATACGCAGTATTTT. It translates to CASSFGGRGTDTQYF.

This chain's CDR3 is CASSAWDSSTDTQYF. CDR3 in DNA: TGTGCCAGCAGCGCTTGGGACAGTAGCACAGATACGCAGTATTTT. J is TRBJ2-3 and V is TRBV6-1, with 7 bases lining up with TRBD1. Unmatched junction bases numbered 6, after V lost 6 bases and J lost 0 bases. Looked up from germline, CDR1 is MNHNS and CDR2 is SASEGT. The CDR3 sequence is 15 residues long.

The chain links TRBV11-2 to TRBJ2-7; perhaps TRBD2 as D (5 bases). CDR3 length equals 17 residues. Trimming took off 1 base at V and 1 base at J, with 17 bases between the two ends. Germline V gene lookup returns CDR1 SGHAT and CDR2 FQNNGV. This CDR3 reads CASSLVPGEPRSYEQYF. CDR3 DNA: TGTGCCAGCAGCTTAGTGCCCGGGGAGCCACGATCCTACGAGCAGTACTTC.

With regard to this clone: The same CDR3 also results from other DNA sequences found in this sample. The rearrangement joins TRBV19 to TRBJ2-5, with 8 nucleotides matching TRBD1. V dropped 3 bases and J dropped 5; count of bases not matched to a gene: 8. CDR1 is LNHDA and CDR2 is SQIVND in the germline V gene (reference sequence). The CDR3 is 15 amino acids. The CDR3 coding sequence is TGTGCCAGTAGTATTGGTGGACAGGGAGGCGAGACCCAGTACTTC. Residues: CASSIGGQGGETQYF.

The chain recombines TRBV28 with TRBJ1-2; unclear D gene. V was shortened by 10 bases and J by 6 bases, with 15 bases between the two germline ends. The germline CDR1 and CDR2 sequences are MDHEN and SYDVKM. The CDR3 spans 12 residues. The CDR3 here is CATAPGEHGYTF. Written as DNA, the CDR3 is TGTGCCACCGCCCCGGGCGAGCATGGCTACACCTTC.

This chain uses TRBV5-1 with TRBJ2-2; the match to TRBD1 covers 12 bases. CDR1 SGHRS and CDR2 YFSETQ come from the germline V gene. The CDR3 covers 20 residues. The J segment lost 6 bases and the V segment lost 4 bases, leaving 19 bases of the junction unmatched. CDR3: CASSHRDRGRLAGVAGELFF. The CDR3 nucleotides read TGCGCCAGCAGCCACCGGGACAGGGGGCGCCTAGCGGGAGTCGCCGGGGAGCTGTTTTTT.

The chain uses TRBV29-1 and TRBJ2-1; tentatively, D is TRBD2 (5 bases). The CDR3 length is 17 residues. Trimming took 3 bases from V and 4 from J, leaving 22 bases between them. Germline values: CDR1 SQVTM, CDR2 ANQGSEA. The CDR3 spells CSVEHPLSSGYYNEQFF. CDR3 nucleotides: TGCAGCGTTGAGCACCCCTTGTCGAGCGGCTATTACAATGAGCAGTTCTTC.

This clone was recorded a few times. The chain links TRBV15 to TRBJ1-1; D ambiguous. Trimming cost V 5 bases and J 1 base, with 5 bases left between them. CDR1 and CDR2 from the germline V gene are LNHNV and YYDKDF (reference sequence). This CDR3 contains 12 residues. As DNA, the CDR3 is TGTGCCACCAGCTTCCGGAACACTGAAGCTTTCTTT. Its translation: CATSFRNTEAFF.